The text below deals with one T cell receptor (beta chain). Its target antigen remains unknown. No base-level quality is on record; no much larger clone is a single base apart. This record comes from a study of blood T cell repertoires in COVID-19 (TCRdb year 2020). About the study as a whole: Collaborator samples came from the United States, Italy and Spain and covered acute and convalescent phases of COVID-19. The material from the prospective study consisted of cDNA or gDNA derived from T cells, B-cell-depleted T cells, or PBMCs. The dataset comprised deeply sampled blood TCRbeta repertoires from subjects exposed to, actively infected with, or recovered from COVID-19. A freely available public database, intended as a resource for researchers studying the immune response to SARS-CoV-2, is where the repertoires were released. Samples came from the ongoing ImmuneRACE study (first 160 participants) plus 1,254 subjects from 6 global collaborators. A de-identified subject ID, COVID-19 status, age in years and sex were almost always included in the sample metadata. HLA class I and class II types, where available, came from metadata supplied by the sample provider rather than from assay-based typing.

Per the germline V gene, MNHEY is the CDR1 and SVGEGT is the CDR2. The CDR3 numbers 14 residues from cysteine through phenylalanine. The DNA shown is the 42-base CDR3, in frame from base 1. V ends up 6 bases short and J 7 bases short, with an unmatched junction base count of 10. Whole blood was collected in K2EDTA tubes by collaborating institutions according to the institutions' own protocols. For TCRbeta analysis, collaborators shipped samples in one of three forms: frozen whole blood, isolated PBMCs, or DNA extracted from either of those sample types. TCRbeta CDR3 regions were amplified from genomic DNA using the immunoSEQ Assay, a bias-controlled multiplex PCR. Under the source paper's analysis protocol: Nucleated cell counts per sample were estimated from amplification of reference gene primers within the assay. Sequence reads were collapsed and filtered to measure the absolute abundance of every unique TCRbeta CDR3 rearrangement. For each sample, productive Simpson clonality was calculated by taking the square root of Simpson's diversity index across productive rearrangements. This immuneACCESS table, as held by TCRdb, lists in-frame sequences with V and J called but not all clones. Of the missing ones, under half trace to an unresolved V gene in checked studies; the others have no known cause. The V and J calls and clone size come from that table; D and trimming were worked out from the DNA. The sample yields 120,000 or so clones; 65% to 80% were counted once. The leading ten clones occupy around 8% of the sample.

The full study reports these points: The quantity of clinical and demographic metadata differed by source and by participant and was supplied without curation.

Recombination connected TRBV6-2 or TRBV6-3 to TRBJ2-7; 9 central nucleotides agree with TRBD1. Sequenced: peripheral blood. The sequence was collected from a woman in her sixties with acute or convalescent COVID-19. The nucleotide sequence reads as follows: TGTGCCAGCAGCCAACCGGGACAGGGAGGGGAGCAGTACTTC. Its translation is CASSQPGQGGEQYF.